A single sample is the source of the 24 T cell receptor beta chains below, sequenced in a study of T-cell memory formation after mild COVID-19. TCRdb itself ran the 5' RACE reads through MiXCR, one entry per CDR3 protein. The sample has under 200,000 distinct CDR3 sequences, around a third seen once; the top ten hold 12%. The sample was PBMCs or a T cell subset sorted from them (not recorded which). All receptors come from an adult woman who had mild COVID-19 (a few samples of this study predate the infection). Cell type and time point are not known.

The chain recombines TRBV3-1 with TRBJ1-5; TRBD1 agrees at 7 bases. Germline CDR1 is LGHDT and CDR2 is YNNKEL (reference sequence). Losses at the gene ends were 5 bases for V and 4 bases for J; bases not matched to a gene: 5. This CDR3 comprises 14 residues. The CDR3 nucleotides are TGTGCCAGCAGCGGAGCCAGGGGGAATCAGCCCCAGCATTTT. Its translation: CASSGARGNQPQHF. Full variable domain (remainder filled in from reference TRBV3-1 and TRBJ1-5): DTAVSQTPKYLVTQMGNDKSIKCEQNLGHDTMYWYKQDSKKFLKIMFSYNNKELIINETVPNRFSPKSPDKAHLNLHINSLELGDSAVYFCASSGARGNQPQHFGDGTRLSIL.

The rearrangement uses TRBV11-2 and TRBJ1-1; unclear D gene. CDR1 is SGHAT, CDR2 FQNNGV, per germline. V shed 6 bases and J shed 0 bases, with 14 bases lying between them. This CDR3 contains 15 residues. The CDR3 loop is CASRSGRVLNTEAFF. CDR3 in DNA: TGTGCCAGCAGATCGGGAAGGGTATTGAACACTGAAGCTTTCTTT.

This clonotype turned up a few times. The gene calls are TRBV2 and TRBJ2-5; 9 bases are shared with TRBD2. The length of the CDR3 is 14 residues. V trimming: 6 bases; J trimming: 5 bases; junction bases outside the gene matches: 7. Germline CDR1 and CDR2: SNHLY and FYNNEI. The DNA for the CDR3 is TGTGCCAGCAGGATAGCGGGGGCGCTGGAGACCCAGTACTTC. Translated: CASRIAGALETQYF.

V and J are TRBV5-1 and TRBJ2-1; TRBD2 might be the D (6 bases). Germline V CDR1 and CDR2: SGHRS, YFSETQ. This CDR3 has 13 residues. Trimming pared 5 bases from V and 6 bases from J, leaving 12 bases between. The CDR3 bases are TGCGCCAGCAGTCTCGGGAGCCCCAATGAGCAGTTCTTC. Amino acids: CASSLGSPNEQFF.

This clonotype was seen only a few times. This chain links TRBV29-1 with TRBJ1-2, with D unresolved. Germline CDR1 and CDR2: SQVTM and ANQGSEA. CDR3 length: 16 residues. Trimming removed 3 bases at V and 4 bases at J, with 21 bases between. CDR3 nucleotide sequence: TGCAGCGTTGATACATCTATGGTGGGCAAAGGCTATGGCTACACCTTC. Amino acids: CSVDTSMVGKGYGYTF.

The chain links TRBV20-1 to TRBJ2-3, with 8 bases lining up with TRBD2. Trimming at V came to 0 bases and at J to 3 bases, leaving 8 bases not matched to a gene. The CDR3 is 16 amino acids. Germline-derived CDR1 and CDR2 are DFQATT and SNEGSKA (reference sequence). The CDR3 DNA is TGCAGTGCTAGAGACCTAACGGGGGGGGAGACAGATACGCAGTATTTT. As protein: CSARDLTGGETDTQYF.

This clonotype was seen only a few times. The gene calls are TRBV4-1 and TRBJ1-1; TRBD1 matches 7 bases. Germline V lookup: CDR1 MGHRA, CDR2 YSYEKL. Trimming removed 0 bases from V and 0 bases from J; junction bases left unmatched: 4. The CDR3 totals 16 residues. Here the CDR3 DNA reads TGCGCCAGCAGCCAAGAGGGGCAGGGGGTGAACACTGAAGCTTTCTTT. Translation gives CASSQEGQGVNTEAFF.

The V gene is TRBV19, the J gene TRBJ2-3; 7 bases line up with TRBD1. CDR3 length equals 16 residues. Trimming cost V 4 bases and J 1 base; bases outside gene matches: 8. Looked up from germline, CDR1 is LNHDA and CDR2 is SQIVND (reference sequence). CDR3 region: CASSTSLRGRTDTQYF. The CDR3 DNA follows: TGTGCCAGTAGTACCTCCCTGAGGGGGCGCACAGATACGCAGTATTTT.

The genes are TRBV7-9 and TRBJ2-7; 7 bases line up with TRBD1. V was clipped by 4 bases and J by 2 bases; unmatched bases: 5. The CDR3 length is 14 residues. The germline V gene encodes CDR1 SEHNR and CDR2 FQNEAQ (reference sequence). CDR3 protein: CASSSGQVAYEQYF. The CDR3 nucleotides read TGTGCCAGCAGCTCCGGACAGGTTGCCTACGAGCAGTACTTC.

The genes are TRBV7-2 and TRBJ2-5, with TRBD2 matching over 7 bases. Looked up from germline, CDR1 is SGHTA and CDR2 is FQGNSA. J was trimmed by 5 bases and V by 4 bases; bases with no gene match: 10. This CDR3 region has 15 residues. The DNA of the CDR3 is TGTGCCAGCAGCTCACCTAGCGGTCCGGGGGAGACCCAGTACTTC. Protein product: CASSSPSGPGETQYF.

This clonotype was counted only a few times. The rearrangement joins TRBV4-3 to TRBJ2-7; D unresolved. Trimming removed 1 base at V and 0 bases at J, with 10 bases between. CDR1 is LGHNA, CDR2 YSLEER, per germline. The CDR3 is 15 residues long. CDR3 sequence (DNA): TGCGCCAGCAGCCAAGCGTGGACGGACTCCTACGAGCAGTACTTC. Translated, it gives CASSQAWTDSYEQYF.

This clonotype came up once. J is TRBJ2-1 and V is TRBV7-3; 8 nucleotides match TRBD2. Looked up from germline, CDR1 is SGHTA and CDR2 is FQGTGA. Trimming removed 6 bases from V and 4 bases from J; junction bases left unmatched: 8. The CDR3 extends over 15 amino acids. In DNA, the CDR3 is TGTGCCAGCAGTGACGGGAGGGCGCGGTACAATGAGCAGTTCTTC. Translated, it gives CASSDGRARYNEQFF.

This chain connects TRBV7-2 to TRBJ2-1, with D uncertain. Trimming pared 7 bases from V and 8 bases from J, leaving 9 bases between. Germline CDR1 is SGHTA and CDR2 is FQGNSA. This CDR3 is built from 11 residues. The CDR3 here is CASTLPHEQFF. The CDR3 DNA reads as TGTGCCAGCACGCTGCCCCATGAGCAGTTCTTC.

This clonotype turned up a few times. J is TRBJ1-5 and V is TRBV6-5; D remains ambiguous. There are 17 residues in the CDR3. The germline gives CDR1 MNHEY, CDR2 SVGAGI. V was pared by 0 bases and J by 0 bases, with 12 bases between. Here the CDR3 reads CASSYSAGRDSNQPQHF. In DNA, the CDR3 is TGTGCCAGCAGTTACTCTGCCGGTAGGGATAGCAATCAGCCCCAGCATTTT.

The J gene is TRBJ2-7, the V gene TRBV4-2; a weak D match, TRBD2 (6 bases). V lost 4 bases, J lost 3 bases, and 16 bases lay in between. This CDR3 contains 15 residues. CDR1 and CDR2 (germline): LGHNA, YNFKEQ. The CDR3 reads CASSPTGGHGYEQYF. The CDR3 DNA follows: TGTGCCAGCAGCCCAACCGGAGGGCACGGCTACGAGCAGTACTTC.

This rearrangement joins TRBV6-5 to TRBJ1-3; D is possibly TRBD1 (5 bases). V was trimmed by 6 bases and J by 0 bases, leaving 15 bases between them. The CDR3 contains 16 residues. Germline-derived CDR1 and CDR2 are MNHEY and SVGAGI. CDR3 protein: CASRHSSGGSGNTIYF. The CDR3, as DNA: TGTGCCAGCAGGCATTCCAGTGGGGGCTCTGGAAACACCATATATTTT.

This clonotype was observed a few times. CDR3 in amino acids: CATSAPDNPAKLFF. The CDR3 DNA is TGTGCCACCAGTGCACCGGACAACCCGGCAAAACTGTTTTTT. The rearrangement links TRBV24-1 to TRBJ1-4; possible D gene TRBD1, 5 bases. Germline CDR1 KGHDR, CDR2 SFDVKD. V lost 5 bases and J lost 10, with 16 bases in between. The CDR3 has 14 amino acids.

The V call is TRBV2, the J call TRBJ1-5, with unresolved D. Germline V lookup: CDR1 SNHLY, CDR2 FYNNEI. The CDR3 covers 15 residues. The V and J ends lost 4 bases and 2 bases respectively, with 12 bases between them. The CDR3 reads CASSVEGGGNQPQHF. The CDR3 nucleotides are TGTGCCAGCAGTGTGGAAGGCGGCGGCAATCAGCCCCAGCATTTT.

The rearrangement links TRBV7-8 to TRBJ2-1; no definite D call. Trimming shortened V by 0 bases and J by 7 bases, and 10 bases separated the two germline ends. Germline V CDR1 and CDR2: SGHVS, FQNEAQ. The CDR3 loop spans 14 amino acids. The CDR3: CASSLAVSRNEQFF. CDR3 nucleotides: TGTGCCAGCAGCTTAGCCGTCAGTCGGAATGAGCAGTTCTTC.

CDR3 region: CSVAARDRNPNEQFF. CDR3 nucleotides: TGCAGCGTTGCGGCTCGGGACAGAAACCCCAATGAGCAGTTCTTC. V gene TRBV29-1 combines with J gene TRBJ2-1; 7 nucleotides align to TRBD1. Germline V CDR1 and CDR2: SQVTM, ANQGSEA. The CDR3 runs 15 residues. Trimming took 4 bases from V and 6 from J; bases not matched to a gene: 12.

In this sample, this clonotype turned up a few times. V is TRBV13 and J is TRBJ2-1; D might be TRBD1 (5 bases). The V end lost 5 bases, the J end lost 8 bases, and 13 bases lay between the germline ends. The CDR3 has 13 amino acids. Germline-derived CDR1 and CDR2 are PRHDT and FYEKMQ (reference sequence). Here the CDR3 reads CASSPRQRHEQFF. CDR3 in DNA: TGTGCCAGCAGCCCTCGACAGAGACATGAGCAGTTCTTC.

This chain uses TRBV27 with TRBJ2-3, with TRBD2 identical over 14 bases. With V trimmed by 4 bases and J by 4 bases, 4 bases remained unmatched. Germline-derived CDR1 and CDR2 are MNHEY and SMNVEV (reference sequence). This CDR3 spans 16 amino acids. This chain's CDR3 is CASSSGTSGSPDTQYF. In nucleotides, the CDR3 is TGTGCCAGCAGTTCCGGGACTAGCGGGAGCCCAGATACGCAGTATTTT.

This clonotype has more than one count but fewer than ten. This rearrangement joins TRBV6-4 to TRBJ2-1; 12 nucleotides match TRBD2. Looked up from germline, CDR1 is MRHNA and CDR2 is SNTAGT. The CDR3 sequence is 14 residues long. Trimming at V came to 4 bases and at J to 7 bases, leaving 2 bases not matched to a gene. The DNA for the CDR3 is TGTGCCAGCAGTGCGACTAGCGGGAGTAATGAGCAGTTCTTC. Translation gives CASSATSGSNEQFF.

V and J are TRBV2 and TRBJ1-2; no clear D gene. V dropped 2 bases and J dropped 0 bases, with 7 bases sitting between them. The CDR3 length is 14 residues. In germline, CDR1 is SNHLY, CDR2 FYNNEI. In DNA, the CDR3 is TGTGCCAGCAGTGAAACGCCAGCTAACTATGGCTACACCTTC. It encodes CASSETPANYGYTF.